The present entry profiles one T cell receptor beta chain with its context. Its specificity is not known. Deletions cut 7 bases from V and 7 bases from J, with 20 bases between. This CDR3 comprises 15 residues. The sample originates from a study of T cell responses to AZD1222 COVID-19 vaccine. Study observations and caveats: Donors skewed white British and female; clonal diversity was possibly underestimated. Spike-specific TCRs gained breadth and depth after people received two AZD1222 doses. A reported finding is that nearly half of spike-specific TCRs target unmutated variant regions.

The method was immunoSEQ multiplex PCR; TCRdb's version includes in-frame clones alone and lacks a portion of them. The sample holds about 92,000 clones; about 89% are singletons and the top ten take 6% to 9%. The chain joins TRBV23-1 to TRBJ1-5; D gene uncertain. TRBV23-1 is recorded as an ORF, its role being uncertain. The sequence was collected from an adult in good health. Source: peripheral blood, taken on day 0 of AZD1222 vaccination. DNA for the CDR3: TGCGCCAGCATTACTCCACGCCCAAAGCAGCAGCCCCAGCATTTT. Protein product: CASITPRPKQQPQHF.